A selection of T cell receptor beta chains follows, all from one sample in a study of radiation and T cells in renal cell carcinoma. Sequenced by immunoSEQ multiplex PCR; TCRdb stores in-frame clones only, minus some. In the table there are about 170,000 clones, about nine tenths of which are singletons. This material consisted of blood, taken from a patient whose treatment included radiotherapy and nephrectomy. Receptors were obtained from a woman aged 45-65 years with renal cell carcinoma. CDR3s include the opening cysteine and the closing phenylalanine or tryptophan. D genes are given only for firm matches. Clone size is shown for a subset of rows, as once, few, many or a class of expanded clone.

J gene: TRBJ1-3; D gene: -; V gene: TRBV7-2; clone size: -; CDR3 protein: CASSLGSTLSGNTIYF; CDR3 DNA: TGTGCCAGCAGCTTAGGTTCGACTCTCTCTGGAAACACCATATATTTT
J gene: TRBJ2-1; D gene: TRBD2; V gene: TRBV6-1; clone size: -; CDR3 protein: CASSDTSGSYNEQFF; CDR3 DNA: TGTGCCAGCAGTGACACTAGCGGCTCCTACAATGAGCAGTTCTTC
J gene: TRBJ2-3; D gene: -; V gene: TRBV5-1; clone size: -; CDR3 protein: CASSWFFNSPQYF; CDR3 DNA: TGCGCCAGCAGCTGGTTTTTCAACTCACCGCAGTATTTT
J gene: TRBJ1-3; D gene: -; V gene: TRBV7-2; clone size: -; CDR3 protein: CASSSEGGNTIYF; CDR3 DNA: TGTGCCAGCAGCTCAGAGGGCGGAAACACCATATATTTT
J gene: TRBJ2-1; D gene: TRBD2; V gene: TRBV9; clone size: -; CDR3 protein: CASSVGGGAGNEQFF; CDR3 DNA: TGTGCCAGCAGCGTAGGCGGGGGGGCCGGGAATGAGCAGTTCTTC
J gene: TRBJ2-7; D gene: TRBD1; V gene: TRBV19; clone size: -; CDR3 protein: CASSPAGQATYAFSYEQYF; CDR3 DNA: TGTGCCAGTAGTCCCGCGGGACAGGCAACATACGCATTCTCCTACGAGCAGTACTTC
J gene: TRBJ2-2; D gene: -; V gene: TRBV5-5; clone size: few; CDR3 protein: CASSRRGNTGELFF; CDR3 DNA: TGTGCCAGCAGCCGCAGGGGGAACACCGGGGAGCTGTTTTTT
J gene: TRBJ2-2; D gene: TRBD1; V gene: TRBV9; clone size: -; CDR3 protein: CASTSTGALARELFF; CDR3 DNA: TGTGCCAGCACCTCGACAGGGGCTCTGGCCAGGGAGCTGTTTTTT
J gene: TRBJ2-2; D gene: TRBD2; V gene: TRBV11-3; clone size: -; CDR3 protein: CASSPYGGGDTGELFF; CDR3 DNA: TGTGCCAGCAGCCCTTACGGGGGGGGCGACACCGGGGAGCTGTTTTTT
J gene: TRBJ2-7; D gene: TRBD1; V gene: TRBV7-3; clone size: -; CDR3 protein: CASSLWTGYEQYF; CDR3 DNA: TGTGCCAGCAGCCTATGGACAGGGTACGAGCAGTACTTC
J gene: TRBJ1-3; D gene: TRBD1; V gene: TRBV5-1; clone size: -; CDR3 protein: CASSNRGAGNTIYF; CDR3 DNA: TGCGCCAGCAGCAACAGGGGCGCTGGAAACACCATATATTTT
J gene: TRBJ2-3; D gene: TRBD2; V gene: TRBV5-1; clone size: -; CDR3 protein: CASSLLAGATDTQYF; CDR3 DNA: TGCGCCAGCAGCTTACTAGCGGGGGCGACAGATACGCAGTATTTT
J gene: TRBJ1-6; D gene: -; V gene: TRBV7-9; clone size: -; CDR3 protein: CASSPEVDNSPLHF; CDR3 DNA: TGTGCCAGCAGCCCCGAAGTCGATAATTCACCCCTCCACTTT
J gene: TRBJ2-1; D gene: TRBD1; V gene: TRBV19; clone size: -; CDR3 protein: CASATGPNEQFF; CDR3 DNA: TGTGCCAGTGCGACAGGGCCCAATGAGCAGTTCTTC
J gene: TRBJ2-1; D gene: TRBD2; V gene: TRBV6-5; clone size: -; CDR3 protein: CASSSPGLPKDEQFF; CDR3 DNA: TGTGCCAGCAGTTCGCCGGGACTACCTAAGGATGAGCAGTTCTTC
J gene: TRBJ2-7; D gene: -; V gene: TRBV13; clone size: once; CDR3 protein: CASSPTNGGAEEQYF; CDR3 DNA: TGTGCCAGCAGCCCCACGAATGGAGGCGCGGAGGAGCAGTACTTC
J gene: TRBJ1-1; D gene: TRBD1; V gene: TRBV2; clone size: -; CDR3 protein: CASSERGQGRPEAFF; CDR3 DNA: TGTGCCAGCAGTGAAAGGGGACAGGGTCGGCCTGAAGCTTTCTTT
J gene: TRBJ2-7; D gene: TRBD1; V gene: TRBV29-1; clone size: -; CDR3 protein: CSVRDRGRYEQYF; CDR3 DNA: TGCAGCGTCCGGGACAGGGGGAGGTACGAGCAGTACTTC
J gene: TRBJ1-1; D gene: -; V gene: TRBV10-1; clone size: -; CDR3 protein: CASSEMTMNTEAFF; CDR3 DNA: TGCGCCAGCAGTGAAATGACAATGAACACTGAAGCTTTCTTT
J gene: TRBJ1-4; D gene: -; V gene: TRBV30; clone size: -; CDR3 protein: CAWSVMENEKLFF; CDR3 DNA: TGTGCCTGGAGTGTAATGGAAAATGAAAAACTGTTTTTT
J gene: TRBJ1-1; D gene: -; V gene: TRBV9; clone size: -; CDR3 protein: CASRPWGSTEAFF; CDR3 DNA: TGTGCCAGCAGACCCTGGGGGAGCACTGAAGCTTTCTTT
J gene: TRBJ2-1; D gene: TRBD1; V gene: TRBV19; clone size: -; CDR3 protein: CASSIRTGTGGNEQFF; CDR3 DNA: TGTGCCAGTAGTATCCGAACCGGGACAGGAGGCAATGAGCAGTTCTTC
J gene: TRBJ2-7; D gene: -; V gene: TRBV7-2; clone size: -; CDR3 protein: CASSLGLLSSYEQYF; CDR3 DNA: TGTGCCAGCAGCTTAGGGTTACTAAGCTCCTACGAGCAGTACTTC
J gene: TRBJ1-6; D gene: -; V gene: TRBV5-1; clone size: -; CDR3 protein: CASSKLGGSNNSPLHF; CDR3 DNA: TGCGCCAGCAGTAAGCTGGGAGGGAGCAATAATTCACCCCTCCACTTT
J gene: TRBJ1-3; D gene: -; V gene: TRBV6-5; clone size: -; CDR3 protein: CASSYGGGRNTIYF; CDR3 DNA: TGTGCCAGCAGTTACGGGGGGGGGAGAAACACCATATATTTT
J gene: TRBJ2-1; D gene: -; V gene: TRBV19; clone size: -; CDR3 protein: CASSPIDQGGNEQFF; CDR3 DNA: TGTGCCAGTAGTCCCATAGATCAGGGGGGGAATGAGCAGTTCTTC
J gene: TRBJ2-2; D gene: -; V gene: TRBV11-2; clone size: -; CDR3 protein: CASSLPWDTGELFF; CDR3 DNA: TGTGCCAGCAGCTTACCCTGGGACACCGGGGAGCTGTTTTTT
J gene: TRBJ1-2; D gene: -; V gene: TRBV7-9; clone size: -; CDR3 protein: CATRGDNYGYTF; CDR3 DNA: TGTGCCACCCGGGGGGACAACTATGGCTACACCTTC
J gene: TRBJ2-1; D gene: -; V gene: TRBV29-1; clone size: -; CDR3 protein: CSVEEGPYYNEQFF; CDR3 DNA: TGCAGCGTTGAAGAAGGTCCGTATTACAATGAGCAGTTCTTC
J gene: TRBJ2-7; D gene: TRBD2; V gene: TRBV19; clone size: -; CDR3 protein: CASSIKALAGAQYEQYF; CDR3 DNA: TGTGCCAGTAGTATAAAGGCTCTAGCGGGGGCCCAATACGAGCAGTACTTC
J gene: TRBJ2-3; D gene: TRBD2; V gene: TRBV9; clone size: -; CDR3 protein: CASSVVPSGGADTQYF; CDR3 DNA: TGTGCCAGCAGCGTAGTCCCTAGCGGGGGGGCAGATACGCAGTATTTT
J gene: TRBJ1-5; D gene: TRBD1; V gene: TRBV6-1; clone size: -; CDR3 protein: CASRGTGVNQPQHF; CDR3 DNA: TGTGCCAGCAGGGGGACAGGGGTGAATCAGCCCCAGCATTTT
J gene: TRBJ1-6; D gene: -; V gene: TRBV6-5; clone size: -; CDR3 protein: CASSYAGADNSPLHF; CDR3 DNA: TGTGCCAGCAGTTACGCAGGGGCCGATAATTCACCCCTCCACTTT
J gene: TRBJ2-7; D gene: -; V gene: TRBV5-5; clone size: -; CDR3 protein: CASSLSSYEQYF; CDR3 DNA: TGTGCCAGCAGCCTGAGCTCCTACGAGCAGTACTTC
J gene: TRBJ2-3; D gene: TRBD1; V gene: TRBV6-5; clone size: -; CDR3 protein: CASSYSPGQPDTQYF; CDR3 DNA: TGTGCCAGCAGTTACTCTCCGGGACAGCCCGATACGCAGTATTTT
J gene: TRBJ2-5; D gene: TRBD2; V gene: TRBV2; clone size: -; CDR3 protein: CASNQRGAQETQYF; CDR3 DNA: TGTGCCAGCAACCAGCGGGGGGCACAAGAGACCCAGTACTTC
J gene: TRBJ1-1; D gene: TRBD1; V gene: TRBV6-1; clone size: -; CDR3 protein: CASRDRGGTEAFF; CDR3 DNA: TGTGCCAGCAGGGACAGGGGGGGAACTGAAGCTTTCTTT
J gene: TRBJ2-7; D gene: -; V gene: TRBV18; clone size: -; CDR3 protein: CASSPGVSSSYEQYF; CDR3 DNA: TGTGCCAGCTCACCCGGTGTTAGCAGCTCCTACGAGCAGTACTTC
J gene: TRBJ2-7; D gene: -; V gene: TRBV12-5; clone size: once; CDR3 protein: CASGLGTRGRRQAYEQYF; CDR3 DNA: TGTGCTAGTGGTTTGGGGACCCGGGGGAGGAGGCAGGCCTACGAGCAGTACTTC
J gene: TRBJ1-2; D gene: -; V gene: TRBV19; clone size: few; CDR3 protein: CASSIQDGYGYTF; CDR3 DNA: TGTGCCAGTAGTATCCAGGACGGCTATGGCTACACCTTC
J gene: TRBJ1-2; D gene: -; V gene: TRBV5-1; clone size: -; CDR3 protein: CASSSIDGVRDGYTF; CDR3 DNA: TGCGCCAGCAGCTCGATTGATGGCGTCAGGGATGGCTACACCTTC
J gene: TRBJ1-5; D gene: -; V gene: TRBV6-1; clone size: -; CDR3 protein: CASSDPQGYQPQHF; CDR3 DNA: TGTGCCAGCAGTGACCCCCAGGGATATCAGCCCCAGCATTTT
J gene: TRBJ1-1; D gene: -; V gene: TRBV29-1; clone size: -; CDR3 protein: CSVEGGASTEAFF; CDR3 DNA: TGCAGCGTTGAAGGAGGGGCGAGCACTGAAGCTTTCTTT
J gene: TRBJ2-3; D gene: TRBD1; V gene: TRBV2; clone size: -; CDR3 protein: CASSVDRAADTQYF; CDR3 DNA: TGTGCCAGCAGTGTTGACAGGGCGGCAGATACGCAGTATTTT
J gene: TRBJ1-2; D gene: -; V gene: TRBV19; clone size: -; CDR3 protein: CASSISGFYGYTF; CDR3 DNA: TGTGCCAGTAGTATCTCCGGATTCTATGGCTACACCTTC
J gene: TRBJ2-3; D gene: TRBD2; V gene: TRBV4-2; clone size: -; CDR3 protein: CASSASGRGDTQYF; CDR3 DNA: TGTGCCAGCAGCGCTAGCGGTAGAGGAGATACGCAGTATTTT
J gene: TRBJ1-3; D gene: -; V gene: TRBV6-1; clone size: -; CDR3 protein: CASSDRQAGNTIYF; CDR3 DNA: TGTGCCAGCAGTGATAGGCAGGCTGGAAACACCATATATTTT
J gene: TRBJ1-3; D gene: TRBD1; V gene: TRBV10-3; clone size: -; CDR3 protein: CAISESGQGAGNTIYF; CDR3 DNA: TGTGCCATCAGTGAGTCTGGACAGGGAGCTGGAAACACCATATATTTT
J gene: TRBJ2-7; D gene: -; V gene: TRBV7-9; clone size: -; CDR3 protein: CASSPDRGGEQYF; CDR3 DNA: TGTGCCAGCAGCCCGGACAGAGGGGGGGAGCAGTACTTC
J gene: TRBJ2-3; D gene: -; V gene: TRBV6-5; clone size: -; CDR3 protein: CASSYFRTDTQYF; CDR3 DNA: TGTGCCAGCAGTTACTTCCGCACAGATACGCAGTATTTT
J gene: TRBJ2-4; D gene: -; V gene: TRBV7-8; clone size: -; CDR3 protein: CASSPDLGLPLRHF; CDR3 DNA: TGTGCCAGCAGCCCCGATCTGGGACTGCCTCTAAGGCACTTC
J gene: TRBJ2-1; D gene: TRBD2; V gene: TRBV7-2; clone size: -; CDR3 protein: CASSYASGGASGRHEQFF; CDR3 DNA: TGTGCCAGCAGCTATGCTAGCGGGGGGGCCTCGGGTCGCCATGAGCAGTTCTTC
J gene: TRBJ2-5; D gene: TRBD2; V gene: TRBV9; clone size: once; CDR3 protein: CASSVGVSGGLEETQYF; CDR3 DNA: TGTGCCAGCAGCGTAGGGGTTAGCGGGGGGCTCGAAGAGACCCAGTACTTC
J gene: TRBJ1-2; D gene: -; V gene: TRBV30; clone size: -; CDR3 protein: CAERGEYHGYTF; CDR3 DNA: TGTGCCGAACGTGGCGAGTACCATGGCTACACCTTC
J gene: TRBJ2-3; D gene: -; V gene: TRBV18; clone size: once; CDR3 protein: CASSSTATTDTQYF; CDR3 DNA: TGTGCCAGCTCATCTACAGCGACCACAGATACGCAGTATTTT
J gene: TRBJ2-7; D gene: -; V gene: TRBV4-2; clone size: -; CDR3 protein: CASSQDRGTEQYF; CDR3 DNA: TGTGCCAGCAGCCAAGACAGAGGGACCGAGCAGTACTTC
J gene: TRBJ2-4; D gene: TRBD2; V gene: TRBV18; clone size: -; CDR3 protein: CASSPLRVGTSAKNIQYF; CDR3 DNA: TGTGCCAGCTCACCCCTACGTGTAGGGACTAGCGCTAAAAACATTCAGTACTTC
J gene: TRBJ2-2; D gene: -; V gene: TRBV11-3; clone size: -; CDR3 protein: CASSLARATGELFF; CDR3 DNA: TGTGCCAGCAGCTTAGCCAGGGCCACCGGGGAGCTGTTTTTT
J gene: TRBJ2-7; D gene: -; V gene: TRBV29-1; clone size: -; CDR3 protein: CSASEPVSYEQYF; CDR3 DNA: TGCAGCGCCTCGGAGCCTGTCTCCTACGAGCAGTACTTC
J gene: TRBJ1-1; D gene: -; V gene: TRBV12-5; clone size: -; CDR3 protein: CASGLIRGRTEAFF; CDR3 DNA: TGTGCTAGTGGTTTGATTCGGGGACGGACTGAAGCTTTCTTT